Each of the 5 T cell receptor beta chains below was sequenced from the same sample in a study of T cell responses to AZD1222 COVID-19 vaccine. Generated by immunoSEQ multiplex PCR, the TCRdb table keeps only in-frame clones and is missing some. Found here are about 120,000 clones, approximately 92% of them singletons; the top ten hold 14% to 15%. Material: peripheral blood, obtained on day 0 of AZD1222 vaccination. The receptors originated from an adult in good health.

The chain combines TRBV29-1 with TRBJ1-1, with D possibly matching TRBD1 (6 bases). Per germline, CDR1 SQVTM and CDR2 ANQGSEA. The V gene lost 6 bases and the J gene lost 0 bases, with 11 bases spanning the gap. CDR3 size: 13 residues. CDR3 nucleotide sequence: TGCAGCGTAACGGACAGACTGAACACTGAAGCTTTCTTT. This sequence encodes CSVTDRLNTEAFF.

The rearrangement uses TRBV10-1 and TRBJ1-2, with 8 bases that match TRBD1. This CDR3 comprises 13 residues. V lost 4 bases to trimming and J lost 5 bases; unmatched junction nucleotides: 3. The germline V gene has CDR1 WNHNN and CDR2 SYGVQD (reference sequence). CDR3 in amino acids: CASSGDRLYGYTF. The CDR3 DNA reads as TGCGCCAGCAGTGGGGACAGGCTGTATGGCTACACCTTC.

This chain uses TRBV5-1 with TRBJ2-1, with D unclear. The CDR3 runs 16 residues. Germline-derived CDR1 and CDR2 are SGHRS and YFSETQ. V lost 4 bases to trimming and J lost 6 bases, with 20 bases between them. The CDR3 DNA reads as TGCGCCAGCAGCCCGCAGTCGCGGTCGGAGATCAATGAGCAGTTCTTC. Translated: CASSPQSRSEINEQFF.

The V and J genes are TRBV5-4 and TRBJ1-1; 8 bases match TRBD1. Germline CDR1 is SGHNT and CDR2 is YYREEE (reference sequence). The CDR3 contains 14 residues. V was pared by 4 bases and J by 4 bases, with 6 bases of the junction left unmatched. CDR3: CASSPETGGTEAFF. CDR3 nucleotide sequence: TGTGCCAGCAGCCCGGAAACAGGGGGCACTGAAGCTTTCTTT.

CDR3 nucleotide sequence: TGTGCCAGCAGGAAGGACGGCTGGGGGGAGACCCAGTACTTC. It is translated as CASRKDGWGETQYF. This chain links TRBV28 with TRBJ2-5, with D perhaps assigned TRBD1 or TRBD2 (5 bases each). Trimming removed 6 bases at V and 5 bases at J, with 16 bases between. The CDR3 is 14 amino acids. Looked up from germline, CDR1 is MDHEN and CDR2 is SYDVKM.